This TCR beta chain emerged from a study of T cells after yellow fever vaccination. A word on this clonotype: Its antigen is unidentified.

The CDR3 loop spans 13 amino acids. V was trimmed by 5 bases and J by 6 bases, leaving 10 bases between them. In germline, CDR1 is SGHVS, CDR2 FNYEAQ. Points from the study as a whole: Clones from primary vaccination mostly reappeared after the booster (over 95% CD4, less than 90% CD8).

Template-switching 5'RACE yielded the TCR cDNA; a universal primer site and UMIs were added in the process. A single record per CDR3 protein comes from TCRdb applying MiXCR to the 5' RACE reads. This repertoire shows 300,000 or so distinct CDR3 sequences, under 15% found once; its top ten account for 0.4% to 0.55%. The specimen comprised CD4+ T cells sorted from PBMCs, sampled 45 days after the yellow fever booster vaccination. The genes are TRBV7-6 and TRBJ2-2; no firm D call. The clonotype originates from a man aged 25-45 years who received the YFV17D yellow fever vaccine. The CDR3 nucleotides are TGTGCCAGCAGCCAGCAGTTCTCCGGGGAGCTGTTTTTT. This gives the protein CASSQQFSGELFF.